This T cell receptor beta chain was identified in a study of CD8 T cells in Susac syndrome. The CDR3 covers 14 residues. Germline values: CDR1 LGHDT, CDR2 YNNKEL (reference sequence). V gave up 1 base and J gave up 5 bases; unmatched junction bases: 4. Sequencing of TCR beta was carried out in blood CD8+ and CD4+ T cells. The multiple sclerosis controls, all treatment-naive patients, had relapsing-remitting disease that was stable or active. TEMRA cells were FACS-enriched and CD8+ and CD4+ T cells negatively isolated. Random hexamers were used to reverse transcribe the RNA input (about 0.5 to 1 ug). One entry per CDR3 protein, called by TCRdb with MiXCR from the immunoSEQ multiplex PCR reads. The sample contains a few hundred thousand distinct CDR3 sequences, approximately 95% of which appear only once.

The clonotype comes from a human donor with multiple sclerosis. The genes are TRBV3-1 and TRBJ2-5, with 7 bases matching TRBD2. The source material was CD4+ T cells from PBMCs. CDR3 sequence (DNA): TGTGCCAGCAGCCAAGTCGTTAGCGGGGAGACCCAGTACTTC. Translated: CASSQVVSGETQYF.